This note documents a single T cell receptor (beta chain) sequence. The PCR ran on 60 Vbeta and 13 Jbeta primers. Sequencing used immunoSEQ multiplex PCR; TCRdb keeps in-frame clones, though not all of them. There are about 180,000 clones in the sample; approximately 84% occur only once, and around 1.4% lies in the top ten. This CDR3 has 15 amino acids. V was cut by 6 bases and J by 8 bases, with 22 bases left in between. Germline CDR1 LNHDA, CDR2 SQIVND (reference sequence). The sample is drawn from a study of cytomegalovirus exposure and HLA in healthy donors. The clonotype was recovered from a girl under 18 in good health and CMV-seropositive. This rearrangement joins TRBV19 to TRBJ1-2; weak D call: TRBD1 (6 bases). Sequenced sample: PBMCs. CDR3 sequence reads: CASSPSHGGAKGYTF. CDR3 nucleotide sequence: TGTGCCAGTAGCCCGTCGCATGGGGGGGCGAAGGGCTACACCTTC.